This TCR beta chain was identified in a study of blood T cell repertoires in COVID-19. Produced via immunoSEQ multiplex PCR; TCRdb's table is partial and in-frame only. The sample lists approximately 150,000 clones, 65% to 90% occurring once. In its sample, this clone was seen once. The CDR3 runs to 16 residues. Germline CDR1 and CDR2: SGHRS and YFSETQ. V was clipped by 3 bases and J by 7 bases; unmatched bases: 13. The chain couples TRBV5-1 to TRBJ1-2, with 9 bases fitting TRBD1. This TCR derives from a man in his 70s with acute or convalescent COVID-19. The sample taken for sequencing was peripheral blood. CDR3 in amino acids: CASSSMMDRGSLGYTF. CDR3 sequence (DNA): TGCGCCAGCAGCTCTATGATGGACAGGGGTTCACTTGGCTACACCTTC.